This TCR beta chain stems from a study of T cell responses to AZD1222 COVID-19 vaccine. Study results and caveats: Just a handful of AZD1222 recipients tested seropositive at baseline. Across spike, vaccine-associated CD4 TCRs were found, dominant at 160-218 and 743-854. The study found Spike-specific TCR breadth and depth rose after two AZD1222 doses.

Clones were read by immunoSEQ multiplex PCR, and TCRdb kept only the in-frame ones, dropping some. This sample has around 140,000 clones, with 91% found just once. With regard to this clone: Its cognate antigen is unknown.

The V and J ends lost 4 bases and 5 bases respectively, with 3 bases between them. Germline CDR1 SGHTA, CDR2 FQGNSA. The CDR3 has 11 amino acids. The material was peripheral blood, obtained on day 0 of AZD1222 vaccination. This receptor was identified in an adult in good health. This chain joins TRBV7-2 and TRBJ2-1; D is ambiguous. The CDR3 nucleotides read TGTGCCAGCAGCTCGCACAATGAGCAGTTCTTC. It encodes CASSSHNEQFF.